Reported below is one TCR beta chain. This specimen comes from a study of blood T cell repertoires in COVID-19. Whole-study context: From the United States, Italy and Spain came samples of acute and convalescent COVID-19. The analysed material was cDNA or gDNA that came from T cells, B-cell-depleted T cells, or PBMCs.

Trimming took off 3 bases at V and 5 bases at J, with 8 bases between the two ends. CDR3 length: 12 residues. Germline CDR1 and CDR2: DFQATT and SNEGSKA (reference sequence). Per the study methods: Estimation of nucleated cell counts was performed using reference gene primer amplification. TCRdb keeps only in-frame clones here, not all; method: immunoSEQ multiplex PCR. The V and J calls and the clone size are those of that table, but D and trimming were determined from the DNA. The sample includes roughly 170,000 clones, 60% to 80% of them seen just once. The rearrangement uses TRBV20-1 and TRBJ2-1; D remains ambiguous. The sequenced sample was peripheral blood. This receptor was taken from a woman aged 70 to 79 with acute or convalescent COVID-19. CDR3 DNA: TGCAGTGCTAGTAAGCCGAACAATGAGCAGTTCTTC. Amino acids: CSASKPNNEQFF.